The rows below give T cell receptor beta chains drawn from one sample of a study of response to subunit inactivated influenza vaccine. TCRdb re-called the RT-PCR reads with MiXCR, one entry per CDR3 protein. This sample has 300,000 to 350,000 distinct CDR3 sequences, with around a fifth found just once. The sample consisted of PBMCs from blood, taken about 20 months after vaccination. Source of these receptors: a man in his fifties or sixties who received an inactivated influenza vaccine. Both conserved end residues are part of each CDR3.

V gene	J gene	CDR3 protein
TRBV9	TRBJ2-7	CASSQTTSGVYEQYF
TRBV6-5	TRBJ2-3	CASSYGTLDTQYF
TRBV24-1	TRBJ1-5	CATPPGAAQPQHF
TRBV4-1	TRBJ2-5	CASSRLRGLQETQYF
TRBV4-3	TRBJ1-1	CASSPQSHTEAFF
TRBV6-1	TRBJ2-5	CASSQTGSGETQYF
TRBV28	TRBJ2-3	CASSIAGAGGNTDTQYF
TRBV29-1	TRBJ1-1	CSVEPNTGGTEAFF
TRBV4-3	TRBJ2-3	CASSQLNSHTDTQYF
TRBV7-8	TRBJ1-5	CASSLERAGNQPQHF
TRBV28	TRBJ1-1	CASSPPATNTEAFF
TRBV14	TRBJ2-5	CASSRRPGPQETQYF
TRBV7-3	TRBJ1-6	CASSLTGQGVSPLHF
TRBV5-1	TRBJ2-7	CASSLVPVTYEQYF
TRBV7-9	TRBJ1-6	CASSSGGNNSPLHF
TRBV5-6	TRBJ1-1	CASSAGTGEVYTEAFF
TRBV29-1	TRBJ2-3	CSVAGRYSTDTQYF
TRBV4-2	TRBJ2-7	CASSPRERLYEQYF
TRBV4-3	TRBJ2-7	CASSQGSSGPYEQYF
TRBV3-1	TRBJ1-2	CASSQTVVTNYGYTF
TRBV28	TRBJ2-7	CASSLYLGGSSYEQYF
TRBV27	TRBJ2-7	CASSIGTIPYEQYF
TRBV12-3/TRBV12-4	TRBJ2-5	CASSLTGRYQETQYF
TRBV4-3	TRBJ1-1	CASSQDRVGGNTEAFF
TRBV6-5	TRBJ2-2	CASSYRQGRTGELFF
TRBV20-1	TRBJ1-1	CSARPTGTYTEAFF
TRBV29-1	TRBJ2-1	CSVSGTGRFNEQFF
TRBV4-3	TRBJ1-6	CASSRNGANSPLHF
TRBV12-3/TRBV12-4	TRBJ2-3	CASSDRGGDTQYF
TRBV5-1	TRBJ1-6	CASSLEGDRNSPLHF
TRBV19	TRBJ1-5	CATRPLGQTSNQPQHF
TRBV5-1	TRBJ2-3	CASSLFAGGLDTQYF
TRBV30	TRBJ1-1	CAWSYSNTEAFF
TRBV12-3/TRBV12-4	TRBJ1-2	CASSFVGTGARDGYTF
TRBV20-1	TRBJ1-1	CSASYGVFMNTEAFF
TRBV7-9	TRBJ1-5	CASSRGPGQPQHF
TRBV20-1	TRBJ2-1	CSASSRGRANEQFF
TRBV7-2	TRBJ2-2	CASSLGLRANTGELFF
TRBV5-1	TRBJ1-2	CASRSIRDKSNYGYTF
TRBV5-1	TRBJ1-6	CASQRDRGPSPLHF
TRBV6-2/TRBV6-3	TRBJ2-7	CASEESSYEQYF
TRBV7-2	TRBJ2-3	CASSLGRGRRTDTQYF
TRBV7-2	TRBJ1-6	CASSKPQGWDSPLHF
TRBV6-2/TRBV6-3	TRBJ1-1	CASSPWTGVTEAFF
TRBV12-3/TRBV12-4	TRBJ1-2	CASRRQGTYGYTF
TRBV7-2	TRBJ1-2	CASSLGQAEGYTF
TRBV7-9	TRBJ2-7	CASSGRTGYEQYF
TRBV29-1	TRBJ1-1	CSDKQGGTEAFF
TRBV14	TRBJ1-1	CASSQATGGTEAFF
TRBV20-1	TRBJ2-1	CSASQTTSGRGDEQFF
TRBV6-2/TRBV6-3	TRBJ2-7	CASIDRPYDYEQYF
TRBV10-3	TRBJ2-2	CAGGLERTGELFF
TRBV5-1	TRBJ1-5	CASSPGTVSNQPQHF
TRBV18	TRBJ2-4	CASSTYGQGFNIQYF
TRBV10-3	TRBJ2-1	CAISDGYNEQFF